This T cell receptor beta chain was observed in a study of blood T cell repertoires in COVID-19. Overall study context: Spain, Italy and the United States supplied samples that represented acute and convalescent COVID-19. Sample material is recorded as cDNA or gDNA derived from T cells, B-cell-depleted T cells, or PBMCs.

Germline V gene data show CDR1 as MNHEY and CDR2 as SVGAGI. V lost 6 bases and J lost 6, with 18 bases in between. The CDR3 sequence is 15 residues long. Enrolled through a virtual design, the participants were between roughly 18 and 95 years of age and came from about two dozen US areas. Participant-reported clinical history was the basis for cohort assignment. The repertoire was sequenced with immunoSEQ multiplex PCR; TCRdb's copy has only in-frame clones and lacks some. The sample consists of hundreds of thousands of clones, around 87% of them appearing once. The sequence derives from a woman aged 50 to 60 who had recovered from COVID-19. Sequencing was carried out using PBMCs or T cells enriched from blood (not recorded which). The V and J genes are TRBV6-5 and TRBJ2-1; no definite D call. CDR3 region: CASSPFDGSINEQFF. The CDR3 DNA is TGTGCCAGCAGCCCCTTCGATGGCTCAATCAATGAGCAGTTCTTC.